This entry lists 15 T cell receptor beta chains sequenced from one sample in a study of T cells in Graves' hyperthyroidism and ophthalmopathy. The TCR beta CDR3 regions underwent amplification using RNA transcripts as the source. With the HTBI primer set, the TCR CDR3 went through a first round of RT-PCR. In TCRdb, the multiplex PCR reads were re-called with MiXCR into one record per CDR3 protein. The sample records 400,000 to 550,000 distinct CDR3 sequences, 13% to 15% being singletons. Sequencing was performed on blood. Source of these receptors: a woman aged 18 to 35 with Graves' hyperthyroidism.

In this sample, this clonotype turned up a few times. The chain recombines TRBV19 with TRBJ1-2; 7 nucleotides match TRBD1. This CDR3 has 13 amino acids. The trim removed 4 bases at V and 6 bases at J, leaving 5 bases unmatched. Germline-derived CDR1 and CDR2 are LNHDA and SQIVND (reference sequence). The CDR3 coding sequence is TGTGCCAGTAGTACACAGGGGTTGGATGGCTACACCTTC. Amino acid sequence: CASSTQGLDGYTF.

This clonotype occurred many times. The rearrangement uses TRBV12-5 and TRBJ2-7; unclear D gene. There are 14 residues in the CDR3. V dropped 6 bases and J dropped 3 bases, with 15 bases sitting between them. In germline, CDR1 is LGHNT, CDR2 FRNRAP. CDR3 protein: CASGSPGFIYEQYF. CDR3 bases: TGTGCTAGTGGATCCCCCGGGTTCATCTACGAGCAGTACTTC.

This clonotype has at least ten counts. V and J are TRBV5-1 and TRBJ1-1; 7 bases are shared with TRBD1. Trimming at V came to 3 bases and at J to 4 bases, leaving 9 bases not matched to a gene. This CDR3 has 15 residues. Looked up from germline, CDR1 is SGHRS and CDR2 is YFSETQ. The CDR3 sequence: CASSWIQGQGTEAFF. CDR3 in DNA: TGCGCCAGCAGCTGGATACAGGGGCAGGGCACTGAAGCTTTCTTT.

The chain links TRBV30 to TRBJ2-3; TRBD2 matches 9 bases. Trimming removed 3 bases from V and 3 bases from J; junction bases left unmatched: 10. CDR3 length: 16 amino acids. Germline V gene lookup returns CDR1 GTSNPN and CDR2 SVGIG (reference sequence). Here the CDR3 reads CAWRPFSGSQTDTQYF. The CDR3 DNA follows: TGTGCCTGGAGACCGTTTAGCGGGAGTCAGACAGATACGCAGTATTTT.

The rearrangement joins TRBV24-1 to TRBJ2-1, with TRBD2 matching over 13 bases. From germline, CDR1 is KGHDR and CDR2 SFDVKD. With V trimmed by 4 bases and J by 3 bases, 5 bases remained unmatched. The CDR3 runs to 17 residues. The CDR3 nucleotides are TGTGCCACCAGTGACCGAAGACTAGCGGGAGGCTACAATGAGCAGTTCTTC. The encoded protein is CATSDRRLAGGYNEQFF.

This clonotype was picked up many times. The chain joins TRBV2 to TRBJ2-7; no reliable D call. Germline V gene sequence: CDR1 SNHLY, CDR2 FYNNEI. This CDR3 spans 13 amino acids. V was shortened by 1 base and J by 2 bases, with 6 bases between the two germline ends. CDR3: CASSEDQTYEQYV. As DNA, the CDR3 is TGTGCCAGCAGTGAAGACCAGACCTACGAGCAGTACGTC.

This sequence joins TRBV10-3 and TRBJ2-7, with 7 bases lining up with TRBD2. CDR1 is ENHRY, CDR2 SYGVKD, per germline. The length of the CDR3 is 14 residues. V trimming: 4 bases; J trimming: 4 bases; junction bases outside the gene matches: 7. The CDR3 DNA sequence: TGTGCCATCAGTGGCCGCGGGAGTGGGTACGAGCAGTACGTC. Translating gives CAISGRGSGYEQYV.

This clonotype was picked up many times. The rearrangement uses TRBV20-1 and TRBJ1-1; tentative D call: TRBD1 (6 bases). Trimming removed 5 bases at V and 6 bases at J, with 19 bases between. The CDR3 is made up of 14 amino acids. Looked up from germline, CDR1 is DFQATT and CDR2 is SNEGSKA (reference sequence). The chain's CDR3 is CSAYEGGGKAEAFF. For the CDR3, the DNA is TGCAGTGCTTATGAGGGGGGCGGCAAGGCTGAAGCTTTCTTT.

At least ten counts were recorded for this clonotype. The V and J genes are TRBV10-2 and TRBJ1-6; perhaps TRBD1 as D (6 bases). CDR3 size: 14 residues. The germline V gene has CDR1 WSHSY and CDR2 SAAADI. Deletions cut 6 bases from V and 8 bases from J, with 14 bases between. The CDR3 DNA reads TGCGCCAGCAGATTACAGGGTGTCGATTCACCCCTCCACTTT. It specifies CASRLQGVDSPLHF.

There are many counts of this clonotype. This chain connects TRBV27 to TRBJ2-2; 12 bases agree with TRBD2. CDR1 and CDR2 (germline): MNHEY, SMNVEV (reference sequence). V shed 3 bases, J shed 6 bases, and the junction held 5 bases outside the gene matches. The CDR3 contains 16 residues. For the CDR3, the DNA is TGTGCCAGCAGTTTCGGCCGGACTAGCGGGGCCGGGGAGCTGTTTTTT. Translated, it gives CASSFGRTSGAGELFF.

The J gene is TRBJ2-5, the V gene TRBV7-3; D is perhaps TRBD1 or TRBD2 (5 bases each). Germline V gene sequence: CDR1 SGHTA, CDR2 FQGTGA. Trimming took 5 bases from V and 5 from J, leaving 24 bases between them. The CDR3 spans 17 residues. DNA of the CDR3: TGTGCCAGCAGCCCTAGCCCGGACACCACCTTTCAGGAGACCCAGTACTTC. It codes for CASSPSPDTTFQETQYF.

This clonotype was found many times. The chain combines TRBV25-1 with TRBJ1-4; TRBD1 is a possible D gene (5 bases). Trimming shortened V by 3 bases and J by 3 bases, and 8 bases separated the two germline ends. The CDR3 totals 14 residues. The germline CDR1 and CDR2 sequences are MGHDK and SYGVNS. The CDR3 DNA reads TGTGCCAGCAGTGACGCACAGGCTAATGAAAAACTGTTTTTT. Translation: CASSDAQANEKLFF.

This clonotype has ten or more counts. The chain is built from TRBV2 and TRBJ1-2; 11 nucleotides align to TRBD1. CDR3 size: 16 residues. J gave up 0 bases and V 6 bases, and 6 bases lay outside the gene matches. CDR1 and CDR2 from the germline V gene are SNHLY and FYNNEI. CDR3 in DNA: TGTGCCAGCAGGGACAGGGGGCGCTCGGCTAACTATGGCTACACCTTC. Protein product: CASRDRGRSANYGYTF.

The V call is TRBV6-2 or TRBV6-3, the J call TRBJ1-5; D not resolved. Germline V gene sequence: CDR1 MNHEY, CDR2 SVGEGT. The CDR3 is 13 residues long. Trimming stripped 5 bases from V and 4 bases from J, with 9 bases between. CDR3 bases: TGTGCCAGCAGTCACGGAGGGAATCAGCCCCAGCATTTT. Protein sequence: CASSHGGNQPQHF.

J is TRBJ2-2 and V is TRBV7-9; 9 bases are a match to TRBD2. In germline, CDR1 is SEHNR, CDR2 FQNEAQ (reference sequence). The CDR3 contains 18 residues. J gave up 3 bases and V 2 bases, and 10 bases lay outside the gene matches. Written as DNA, the CDR3 is TGTGCCAGCAGCTTACTAGCGCGGACTAGCGCCCACACCGGGGAGCTGTTTTTT. Its translation is CASSLLARTSAHTGELFF. Full variable domain (rest looked up from reference TRBV7-9 and TRBJ2-2): DTGVSQNPRHKITKRGQNVTFRCDPISEHNRLYWYRQTLGQGPEFLTYFQNEAQLEKSRLLSDRFSAERPKGSFSTLEIQRTEQGDSAMYLCASSLLARTSAHTGELFFGEGSRLTVL.